The rows below give T cell receptor beta chains drawn from one sample of a study of shared clonotypes between healthy human individuals. Using immunoSEQ multiplex PCR, the repertoire was profiled, and TCRdb retains in-frame clones only, with some absent. Of 2 million to 2.5 million clones listed, around 93% are singletons. Material for sequencing was naive CD4+ T cells from PBMCs. These receptors were taken from a man aged 18 to 30 in good health. Some clones in this sample may be carry-over from other donors' samples. CDR3s include the opening cysteine and the closing phenylalanine or tryptophan. A D gene is named only where the DNA matches it firmly. Some rows have no size entry. The others give once, few or many, or a class for an expanded clone.

clone_size j_call v_call d_call cdr3_length cdr3_nt cdr3_aa
. TRBJ2-2 TRBV7-2 . 16 TGTGCCAGCAGCTCGGTAGCACTACCGAACACCGGGGAGCTGTTTTTT CASSSVALPNTGELFF
. TRBJ2-1 TRBV29-1 . 15 TGCAGCGCCGAAAGGGTCTGGGGGTTATACAATGAGCAGTTCTTC CSAERVWGLYNEQFF
. TRBJ2-3 TRBV2 TRBD2 14 TGTGCCACCAAAGATAGAGCGGGGACAGATACGCAGTATTTT CATKDRAGTDTQYF
once TRBJ2-5 TRBV5-1 TRBD1 15 TGCGCCAGCAGCTTAGGAGACAGGGACCAAGAGACCCAGTACTTC CASSLGDRDQETQYF
. TRBJ2-7 TRBV5-1 . 15 TGCGCCAGCAGCTTGGCTTTCAGGGGCCAAGAGGAGCAGTACTTC CASSLAFRGQEEQYF
. TRBJ1-1 TRBV5-1 . 13 TGCGCCAGCAGCCCCCAGACGGGCACTGAAGCTTTCTTT CASSPQTGTEAFF
. TRBJ2-7 TRBV18 . 13 TGTGCCAGCTCACCACTCAGCTCCTACGAGCAGTACTTC CASSPLSSYEQYF
once TRBJ1-5 TRBV5-1 . 13 TGCGCCAGCAGCTTGGTAAGCAATCAGCCCCAGCATTTT CASSLVSNQPQHF
. TRBJ1-2 TRBV5-7 . 12 TGTGCCAGCAGTCTTTGGGACTCTGGCTACACCTTC CASSLWDSGYTF
few TRBJ2-7 TRBV5-1 . 12 TGCGCCAGCAGCTCGGGCCGGGACGAGCAGTACTTC CASSSGRDEQYF
. TRBJ2-3 TRBV11-3 TRBD2 15 TGTGCCAGCAGCTTAAGCGGGACGTACACAGATACGCAGTATTTT CASSLSGTYTDTQYF
. TRBJ1-2 TRBV19 . 14 TGTGCCAGTAGTATCCGGACGGAAAACTATGGCTACACCTTC CASSIRTENYGYTF
. TRBJ2-1 TRBV4-1 TRBD2 17 TGCGCCAGCAGCCAAGATAGAGCGGGAGCGGGCTACAATGAGCAGTTCTTC CASSQDRAGAGYNEQFF
. TRBJ2-5 TRBV18 . 14 TGTGCCAGCTCACCACCGATGCGCAGAGAGACCCAGTACTTC CASSPPMRRETQYF
few TRBJ1-1 TRBV28 . 12 TGTGCCAGCCATAACAGGGTCTCTGAAGCTTTCTTT CASHNRVSEAFF
. TRBJ2-1 TRBV18 . 16 TGTGCCAGCTCCCCGAGATTGCCGGATTCCCACAATGAGCAGTTCTTC CASSPRLPDSHNEQFF
once TRBJ2-3 TRBV7-8 . 15 TGTGCCAGCAGCCTGATGATCCAGATCACAGATACGCAGTATTTT CASSLMIQITDTQYF
. TRBJ1-1 TRBV18 . 18 TGTGCCAGCTCACCACGGATCAGCGAGGGGCAAAAAAACACTGAAGCTTTCTTT CASSPRISEGQKNTEAFF
. TRBJ1-5 TRBV6-1 . 14 TGTGCCAGCAGAGTGACCGATTCCAATCAGCCCCAGCATTTT CASRVTDSNQPQHF
. TRBJ1-5 TRBV19 TRBD1 16 TGTGCCAGTAGTACTCAGACAGGGGGTTTCAATCAGCCCCAGCATTTT CASSTQTGGFNQPQHF
. TRBJ2-1 TRBV6-6 . 13 TGTGCCAGCAGCCAGGACAGCTACAATGAGCAGTTCTTC CASSQDSYNEQFF
. TRBJ2-2 TRBV28 . 15 TGTGCCAGCAGGGGGGTGAATGAGGGAACCGGGGAGCTGTTTTTT CASRGVNEGTGELFF
. TRBJ1-5 TRBV5-1 . 15 TGCGCCAGCAGCCCGGGACTGAATAGCAATCAGCCCCAGCATTTT CASSPGLNSNQPQHF
. TRBJ2-7 TRBV29-1 TRBD2 15 TGCAGCGTTGCCGAGACTAGCGGGAGCCTCGGCGAGCAGTACTTC CSVAETSGSLGEQYF
. TRBJ2-7 TRBV30 TRBD1 15 TGTGCCTGGACCCATCCAGGGACAGGGAACTACGAGCAGTACTTC CAWTHPGTGNYEQYF
. TRBJ2-1 TRBV7-8 TRBD2 20 TGTGCCAGCAGCCCCCGGGGACTAGCGGGAGGGACTAGCTCCTACAATGAGCAGTTCTTC CASSPRGLAGGTSSYNEQFF
once TRBJ2-7 TRBV5-1 TRBD1 15 TGCGCCAGCAGCGAAACCCGGGACAGGGCCCCCGAGCAGTACTTC CASSETRDRAPEQYF
. TRBJ2-2 TRBV5-1 TRBD2 15 TGCGCCAGCAGCTCCGGGAGGGCCGACGCCGGGGAGCTGTTTTTT CASSSGRADAGELFF
. TRBJ2-7 TRBV4-3 . 16 TGCGCCAGCAGCCACCGACCGGGAGTCGGTACCTACGAGCAGTACTTC CASSHRPGVGTYEQYF
once TRBJ1-1 TRBV10-3 . 11 TGTGCCATCAGGGACACTCTTGAAGCTTTCTTT CAIRDTLEAFF
. TRBJ2-7 TRBV28 TRBD1 14 TGTGCCAGCACTCTTAGGACAGGGAGGCACGAGCAGTACTTC CASTLRTGRHEQYF
. TRBJ2-5 TRBV27 . 14 TGTGCCAGCAGTGGACGGGGACCACAAGAGACCCAGTACTTC CASSGRGPQETQYF
. TRBJ2-1 TRBV2 . 15 TGTGCCAGCAGTGAAAGCGTTTCCTCCTACAATGAGCAGTTCTTC CASSESVSSYNEQFF
. TRBJ1-5 TRBV29-1 . 13 TGCAGCGTTGGACCGGGTTGGGGGCAGCCCCAGCATTTT CSVGPGWGQPQHF
. TRBJ2-7 TRBV6-6 . 13 TGTGCCAGCAGTTACTCGACCCCTGGAGGGCAGTACTTC CASSYSTPGGQYF
. TRBJ2-3 TRBV9 TRBD1 16 TGTGCCAGCAGCGTTATCGCCGGGACAGTCACAGATACGCAGTATTTT CASSVIAGTVTDTQYF
. TRBJ1-2 TRBV27 . 15 TGTGCCAGCAGTTTACTCGGGGAGACTAAGGATGGCTACACCTTC CASSLLGETKDGYTF
few TRBJ1-3 TRBV5-1 . 14 TGCGCCAGCAGCCAGGACAGCCTCGGAAACACCATATATTTT CASSQDSLGNTIYF
. TRBJ2-2 TRBV28 . 15 TGTGCCAGCAGTTTACCCGCGGCGAACACCGGGGAGCTGTTTTTT CASSLPAANTGELFF
. TRBJ1-1 TRBV18 . 14 TGTGCCAGCTCACCACTGGCCCCGAGCACTGAAGCTTTCTTT CASSPLAPSTEAFF
once TRBJ2-3 TRBV20-1 . 11 TGCAGTGCTACGAAAGGAGATACGCAGTATTTT CSATKGDTQYF
. TRBJ2-1 TRBV7-6 TRBD2 15 TGTGCCAGCAGCCCGACTAGCGGGGGCTACAATGAGCAGTTCTTC CASSPTSGGYNEQFF
. TRBJ2-1 TRBV11-2 . 15 TGTGCCAGCAGCTTAGTTGGGGGCCTTTCGGGTGAGCAGTTCTTC CASSLVGGLSGEQFF
once TRBJ1-3 TRBV7-9 . 17 TGTGCCAGCAGCTCGGGAGGGCCCTACGATTCTGGAAACACCATATATTTT CASSSGGPYDSGNTIYF
. TRBJ2-7 TRBV2 . 13 TGTGCCAGCAGTGAAGCGGTCGGGGCCGGGCAGTACTTC CASSEAVGAGQYF
. TRBJ2-7 TRBV5-1 . 14 TGCGCCAGCAGCTTGGCCAACCCGGGGGACGAGCAGTACTTC CASSLANPGDEQYF
. TRBJ1-5 TRBV5-1 . 17 TGCGCCAGCAGCCCGGACTACAATACTGGCAGCAATCAGCCCCAGCATTTT CASSPDYNTGSNQPQHF
. TRBJ2-7 TRBV27 TRBD2 18 TGTGCCAGCAGTTTTCGGGGGCCTGAGCGGGAGAGGACCTACGAGCAGTACTTC CASSFRGPERERTYEQYF
. TRBJ1-1 TRBV2 TRBD1 12 TGTGCCAGCAGTGATGCGGGCAGGGGGATATTCTTT CASSDAGRGIFF
. TRBJ1-4 TRBV6-5 . 15 TGTGCCAGCAGGGAACCCGGGACCGGGCTTGAAAAACTGTTTTTT CASREPGTGLEKLFF